The T cell receptor (beta chain) described here comes from a study of T cell responses to AZD1222 COVID-19 vaccine. V was trimmed by 5 bases and J by 3 bases, leaving 5 bases between them. Per the germline V gene, CDR1 is MNHEY and CDR2 is SVGEGT. The CDR3 runs to 11 residues. A word on this clone: What it recognizes is unknown.

Findings and caveats of the study: In a largely white British group with more females than males, clonal diversity was possibly underestimated.

The assay was immunoSEQ multiplex PCR, and TCRdb's table has in-frame clones only and misses some. This sample has more than 75,000 clones, with about 90% found just once. Sample: peripheral blood, taken on day 0 of AZD1222 vaccination. The receptor comes from an adult in good health. This chain joins TRBV6-2 or TRBV6-3 and TRBJ2-7; no clear D gene. Here the CDR3 reads CASSDGYEQYF. The DNA of the CDR3 is TGTGCCAGCAGTGACGGCTACGAGCAGTACTTC.